Following are 29 T cell receptor beta chains from one sample sequenced in a study of blood T cells in healthy people across ages. Through a sample-barcoded 5' primer and a J-beta primer mix, a second PCR was run for roughly 7 to 12 cycles. One entry per CDR3 protein results from TCRdb running MiXCR on the 5' RACE reads. Of fewer than 700,000 distinct CDR3 sequences in the sample, 40% to 50% were seen once. Sequencing input: blood. The receptors here all came from an older man in good health.

Ten or more counts support this clonotype. The genes are TRBV29-1 and TRBJ2-5; D gene ambiguous. CDR1 SQVTM and CDR2 ANQGSEA come from the germline V gene. The CDR3 loop spans 12 amino acids. Trimming cost V 7 bases and J 5 bases, with 14 bases left between them. The DNA for the CDR3 is TGCAGCGGTGGAAGACTTGCGGAGACCCAGTACTTC. Its translation: CSGGRLAETQYF.

CDR3 sequence: CASSLQLGTSGQYF. The CDR3 nucleotides are TGTGCCAGCAGCCTACAATTAGGGACTAGCGGGCAGTATTTT. The chain links TRBV7-2 to TRBJ2-3; TRBD2 matches 11 bases. J lost 11 bases, V lost 5 bases, and 9 bases had no gene match. The CDR3 is 14 residues long. From germline, CDR1 is SGHTA and CDR2 FQGNSA.

This clonotype showed up many times. This chain connects TRBV6-5 to TRBJ1-2, with 7 bases identical to TRBD1. The CDR3 runs 16 residues. Germline trimming cut 5 bases from V and 4 bases from J; bases unmatched to any gene: 13. Germline CDR1 reads MNHEY; CDR2 reads SVGAGI. The CDR3, as DNA: TGTGCCAGCAGTAGAACCAGACAGGGATTCTTCTATGGCTACACCTTC. Its protein product is CASSRTRQGFFYGYTF.

This clonotype was found a few times. This chain joins TRBV6-6 and TRBJ1-1; TRBD1 matches at 8 bases. From germline, CDR1 is MNHNY and CDR2 SVGAGI (reference sequence). The J segment lost 4 bases and the V segment lost 2 bases, leaving 12 bases of the junction unmatched. This CDR3 has 17 amino acids. DNA for the CDR3: TGTGCCAGCAGTTACAACCGGGCAGGGGGCGTAAGCACTGAAGCTTTCTTT. Encoded protein: CASSYNRAGGVSTEAFF.

The J gene is TRBJ1-2, the V gene TRBV3-1; D is possibly TRBD1 (5 bases). Germline CDR1 reads LGHDT; CDR2 reads YNNKEL (reference sequence). With 1 base removed from V and 3 bases from J, the gap between germline ends came to 24 bases. This CDR3 comprises 19 residues. The CDR3 DNA reads as TGTGCCAGCAGCCAAGTTTTGGGTGGGGTTCCAAAAGGGGACTATGGCTACACCTTC. Residues: CASSQVLGGVPKGDYGYTF. The whole variable domain, remainder taken from reference TRBV3-1 and TRBJ1-2, is DTAVSQTPKYLVTQMGNDKSIKCEQNLGHDTMYWYKQDSKKFLKIMFSYNNKELIINETVPNRFSPKSPDKAHLNLHINSLELGDSAVYFCASSQVLGGVPKGDYGYTFGSGTRLTVV.

The chain couples TRBV12-3 or TRBV12-4 to TRBJ2-7; D not certain. The CDR3 is 13 residues long. V was shortened by 4 bases and J by 6 bases, with 13 bases between the two germline ends. CDR3 region: CASSSSGQSEQYF. In nucleotides, the CDR3 is TGTGCCAGCAGTTCCTCGGGTCAGTCCGAGCAGTACTTC.

As for this clonotype: The junction and the germline gene differ at one end; a read error may be behind it. The chain is built from TRBV7-2 and TRBJ2-1; perhaps TRBD2 as D (5 bases). CDR3 length equals 11 residues. CDR1 SGHTA and CDR2 FQGNSA come from the germline V gene. CDR3 loop: CASSLASKQFF. CDR3 nucleotide sequence: TGTGCCAGCAGCCTAGCCTCCAAGCAGTTCTTC.

A single count supports this clonotype. J is TRBJ2-4 and V is TRBV3-1; D perhaps matches TRBD2 (5 bases). Judging by the DNA end, TRBJ2-7 fits better; the J call may be wrong. This CDR3 comprises 14 residues. CDR1 is LGHDT, CDR2 YNNKEL, per germline (reference sequence). CDR3 DNA: TGTGCCAGCAGCCAAGGTTCTAGCAGATACGAGCAGTACTTC. Encoded protein: CASSQGSSRYEQYF.

The rearrangement uses TRBV5-1 and TRBJ1-2; D ambiguous. V was shortened by 4 bases and J by 0 bases, with 13 bases between the two germline ends. Germline CDR1 is SGHRS and CDR2 is YFSETQ. The CDR3 is made up of 15 amino acids. For the CDR3, the DNA is TGCGCCAGCAGCCCGGAAGGACGGACTAACTATGGCTACACCTTC. Translating gives CASSPEGRTNYGYTF.

In its sample, this clonotype was seen a few times. The chain links TRBV4-2 to TRBJ2-1, with TRBD2 matching over 9 bases. The CDR3 is 16 residues long. Germline V CDR1 and CDR2: LGHNA, YNFKEQ. The V segment lost 1 base and the J segment 7 bases; nucleotides outside the gene matches: 8. CDR3 sequence: CASSQGQAGGGNEQFF. Written as DNA, the CDR3 is TGTGCCAGCAGCCAAGGACAAGCGGGAGGAGGTAATGAGCAGTTCTTC.

The gene calls are TRBV29-1 and TRBJ1-1; D might be TRBD1 (6 bases). The CDR3 sequence is 13 residues long. Trimming took 4 bases from V and 1 from J, leaving 10 bases between them. CDR1 and CDR2 from the germline V gene are SQVTM and ANQGSEA. CDR3 DNA sequence: TGCAGCGTTGGTGGGGGCTGGAACACTGAAGCTTTCTTT. It encodes CSVGGGWNTEAFF.

The rearrangement links TRBV20-1 to TRBJ2-3; D call uncertain. Germline-derived CDR1 and CDR2 are DFQATT and SNEGSKA (reference sequence). Trimming left V 7 bases short and J 5 bases short, with 16 bases between. The CDR3 has 13 residues. CDR3 coding DNA: TGCAGTGTCCGGCGGCCCCCCGGAGATACGCAGTATTTT. Protein product: CSVRRPPGDTQYF.

This clonotype occurred a few times. The V call is TRBV5-5, the J call TRBJ2-1; no firm D call. Trimming pared 0 bases from V and 5 bases from J, leaving 12 bases between. This CDR3 has 15 residues. Germline V gene sequence: CDR1 SGHKS, CDR2 YYEKEE (reference sequence). CDR3 bases: TGTGCCAGCAGCTTGGCGCCTAACCCAAACAATGAGCAGTTCTTC. Its protein is CASSLAPNPNNEQFF.

There are a few counts of this clonotype. This chain connects TRBV7-2 to TRBJ2-2; a possible D gene is TRBD1 (6 bases). Between the trimmed V and J ends, which lost 5 bases and 0 bases, there was a span of 13 bases. CDR3 size: 16 residues. CDR1 and CDR2 (germline): SGHTA, FQGNSA. CDR3 bases: TGTGCCAGCAGCAGAACGACAGGAGCGAACACCGGGGAGCTGTTTTTT. It yields the protein CASSRTTGANTGELFF.

The gene calls are TRBV7-9 and TRBJ1-2; D ambiguous. Deletions cut 8 bases from V and 3 bases from J, with 7 bases between. The germline CDR1 and CDR2 sequences are SEHNR and FQNEAQ (reference sequence). This CDR3 spans 11 amino acids. This CDR3 reads CASQRDYGYTF. The CDR3 nucleotides are TGTGCCAGCCAGCGGGACTATGGCTACACCTTC.

In the case of this clonotype: A junction boundary mismatches the germline segment, possibly from a read error. This sequence joins TRBV20-1 and TRBJ1-2; 11 bases map to TRBD1. Germline CDR1 is DFQATT and CDR2 is SNEGSKA (reference sequence). The CDR3 spans 14 residues. CDR3 DNA sequence: TGCAGTGCTAGACGGACAGGGGGCTACTATGGCTGCACCTTC. As protein: CSARRTGGYYGCTF.

This clonotype was seen only once. This sequence joins TRBV27 and TRBJ2-1, with D possibly being TRBD1 (6 bases). V was clipped by 3 bases and J by 7 bases, with 13 bases between them. Germline V lookup: CDR1 MNHEY, CDR2 SMNVEV (reference sequence). This CDR3 comprises 14 residues. The DNA for the CDR3 is TGTGCCAGCAGTTTCGGACAGTTAATGAATGAGCAGTTCTTC. This gives the protein CASSFGQLMNEQFF.

The chain is built from TRBV29-1 and TRBJ1-1, with TRBD1 as a possible D gene (5 bases). V was trimmed by 4 bases and J by 2 bases, leaving 11 bases between them. Germline loops: CDR1 SQVTM, CDR2 ANQGSEA. The CDR3 contains 13 residues. The CDR3 spells CSVVSGTNTEAFF. The CDR3 coding sequence is TGCAGCGTTGTATCAGGGACTAACACTGAAGCTTTCTTT.

This clonotype was counted ten times or more. The chain couples TRBV6-5 to TRBJ2-7; no reliable D call. The CDR3 is 20 amino acids. Germline V gene data show CDR1 as MNHEY and CDR2 as SVGAGI. The ends were cut back, 0 bases at V and 9 bases at J, with 33 bases in the middle. For the CDR3, the DNA is TGTGCCAGCAGTTACTCTTTCGGCTCGGGTGGCAACGAGCTGGATAGAGGGCAGTACTTC. This codes for CASSYSFGSGGNELDRGQYF.

The V and J genes are TRBV12-3 or TRBV12-4 and TRBJ2-7; a weak D match, TRBD1 (6 bases). V dropped 9 bases and J dropped 4 bases, with 10 bases sitting between them. This CDR3 spans 11 amino acids. The CDR3 here is CASARGYEQYF. The DNA for the CDR3 is TGTGCCAGTGCTAGGGGGTACGAGCAGTACTTC.

In regard to this clonotype: A clone one base away is much larger, so this may be a read error. The chain links TRBV6-5 to TRBJ2-3; 11 nucleotides agree with TRBD2. This CDR3 spans 16 amino acids. The germline V gene encodes CDR1 MNHEY and CDR2 SVGAGI. The DNA of the CDR3 is TGTGCCAGCAGTTACGGGCTAGCGGGAGGCACAGGTACGCAGTATTTT. Residues: CASSYGLAGGTGTQYF.

With respect to this clonotype: A much larger clone differs by one base, so this may be a read error. The V call is TRBV29-1, the J call TRBJ2-5; possible D gene TRBD1, 5 bases. CDR1 and CDR2 from the germline V gene are SQVTM and ANQGSEA. There are 13 residues in the CDR3. Here the CDR3 reads CSVARDSAEAQYF. The CDR3 region has the DNA TGCAGCGTTGCCAGGGATTCAGCAGAGGCCCAGTACTTC.

The V gene is TRBV20-1, the J gene TRBJ2-6, with 9 positions matching TRBD1. Germline values: CDR1 DFQATT, CDR2 SNEGSKA (reference sequence). Losses at the gene ends were 6 bases for V and 0 bases for J; bases not matched to a gene: 6. This CDR3 contains 16 residues. The DNA of the CDR3 is TGCAGTGCCCGCACAGGGGGCGCCTCTGGGGCCAACGTCCTGACTTTC. It yields the protein CSARTGGASGANVLTF.

The gene calls are TRBV6-5 and TRBJ1-4; 7 positions agree with TRBD1. Germline CDR1 and CDR2: MNHEY and SVGAGI. The ends lost 6 bases at V and 2 bases at J; junction bases unmatched: 9. CDR3 size: 16 residues. The CDR3 region is CASSHGNRGTNEKLFF. The CDR3 nucleotides are TGTGCCAGCAGCCACGGGAACAGGGGTACTAATGAAAAACTGTTTTTT.

The rearrangement uses TRBV10-3 and TRBJ2-1; 9 positions agree with TRBD2. Trimming at V came to 6 bases and at J to 0 bases, leaving 6 bases not matched to a gene. The V gene's germline CDR1 is ENHRY and CDR2 SYGVKD. The CDR3 loop spans 16 amino acids. CDR3 in DNA: TGTGCCATCAGGCCGGGACTAGCAGACTCCTACAATGAGCAGTTCTTC. Its translation is CAIRPGLADSYNEQFF.

The CDR3 nucleotides are TGTGCCAGCAGCAATAGCGGGGGGGGCCACAATGAGCAGTTCTTC. Translation gives CASSNSGGGHNEQFF. The chain has TRBV3-1 and TRBJ2-1, with TRBD2 identical over 11 bases. V lost 5 bases, J lost 5 bases, and 5 bases stayed unmatched. Per the germline V gene, CDR1 is LGHDT and CDR2 is YNNKEL (reference sequence). The length of the CDR3 is 15 residues.

The chain uses TRBV7-2 and TRBJ1-1; maybe TRBD1 (5 bases). CDR3 length: 15 residues. Per germline, CDR1 SGHTA and CDR2 FQGNSA. Trimming removed 4 bases at V and 5 bases at J, with 17 bases between. The chain's CDR3 is CASSSQWGMSTEAFF. In DNA, the CDR3 is TGTGCCAGCAGCTCCCAGTGGGGGATGAGTACTGAAGCTTTCTTT.

There are a few counts of this clonotype. This sequence joins TRBV5-1 and TRBJ2-7, with 7 bases matching TRBD2. V trimming: 3 bases; J trimming: 6 bases; junction bases outside the gene matches: 9. CDR1 is SGHRS, CDR2 YFSETQ, per germline. The CDR3 totals 14 residues. The CDR3 DNA reads TGCGCCAGCAGCTATAATAGCGGGTTGGGCGAGCAGTACTTC. Translated: CASSYNSGLGEQYF.

A word on this clonotype: A read error may produce the germline difference seen at one junction end. This chain uses TRBV18 with TRBJ2-5; D remains unclear. The end of the DNA is better explained by TRBJ2-7, so the J call may be wrong. From germline, CDR1 is KGHSH and CDR2 LQKENI. This CDR3 comprises 12 residues. The CDR3: CASAPESYEQYF. The CDR3 DNA follows: TGTGCCAGCGCACCAGAGAGTTACGAGCAGTACTTC.